This T cell receptor (beta chain) was retrieved from a study of cytomegalovirus exposure and HLA in healthy donors (dated by TCRdb to 2015 to 2018). Background for the entire study: In an earlier analysis of some 550 of the donors, 276 Gb of sequence data and approximately 100 million unique TCR beta sequences from roughly 200 million T cells were reported. An early release that covered about 640 HLA-typed donors contained about 300 gigabases of sequencing data and tens of millions of unique TCR sequences. Among the approximately 420 genotyped donors, approximately 76% belonged to the genetic ancestry cluster associated with self-reported Caucasian donors. The study aimed to test whether signatures of past pathogen exposure could be identified by cataloging public T cell receptors. The T cell repertoires of 666 subjects were profiled by immunosequencing and related to cytomegalovirus serostatus. Besides the first cohort of approximately 710 subjects, a separate validation cohort made up of some 110 different subjects was used. The study combined high-throughput TCR immunosequencing, statistical association of individual TCRs with disease status, and machine learning to predict cytomegalovirus infection status. To study patterns of TCR occurrence, a later analysis re-analyzed previously published TCR beta repertoires from just over 650 donors and added high-resolution HLA genotyping. Rather than drawing on any new phenotypic data, the later analysis identified candidate immune exposures from TCR beta sequences and the way those sequences occurred across donors. An earlier analysis of several hundred of the donors used high-throughput TCR beta sequencing to judge whether each TCR beta V gene segment behaved as functional or pseudogenic. Donor age, sex, ethnicity and CMV serostatus were collected together with the repertoire data. A later genetic analysis took genome-wide SNP genotypes for 398 of the 666 donors and used that subset as a discovery cohort. Every repertoire in the discovery cohort had been generated on one and the same sequencing platform. HLA typing included class I and class II loci at four-digit resolution. Typing coverage varied by locus: roughly 620-630 donors for A, B, C, DRB1 and DQB1; approximately 560 for DQA1; approximately 610 for DPA1; approximately 450 for DPB1. Four or five DR-DQ haplotypes were handled as single units for association and clustering because linkage in the cohort was strong. Among some 400 genotyped donors of the cohort, an average of roughly 230,000 unique TCR beta nucleotide sequences was sequenced per donor, of which 15% to 20% were non-productive. Overall study results and their limits: Correlated functional status among segregating V segments might be attributable to linkage disequilibrium, but an unknown experimental factor could not be ruled out. Most CMV-associated TCR beta chains appeared to be HLA-restricted in a later analysis, and the HLA associations seemed to be driven largely by CMV exposure. A further reported finding was that TCR beta sequences accurately predicted the HLA-A and HLA-B alleles for most subjects in the first cohort. The authors suggested that the approach could potentially be extended to other disease states and immunological phenotypes. The earlier analysis of nearly 600 of the donors excluded around 17 rarely observed V segments, including chromosome 9 orphons, because counts were too low. The study gave a list of about 150 TCR beta chains associated with cytomegalovirus. In vitro tests confirmed that three of the cytomegalovirus-associated TCR beta chains recognize cytomegalovirus antigens. A later genetic analysis associated a missense DCLRE1C variant with V-gene and J-gene trimming of TCR beta chains, and an independent cohort replicated the association. Sequencing depth was assumed to be roughly uniform across donors in the presence/absence analyses, though that assumption may not hold. Only TCR beta chains were sequenced in this cohort, and the absence of alpha or paired-chain data limited detectable features. Across donors, most TCR sequences were observed very rarely, whereas some public TCRs were present in many individuals. When HLA alleles, especially DR and DQ, strongly co-occurred, attributing TCR associations to individual alleles was difficult. A group of highly shared sequence variants was considered likely to be a technical artifact of the sequencing pipeline. The classifier was reported to diagnose cytomegalovirus status with high specificity and sensitivity in both the original and validation cohorts. A later genetic analysis reported fewer N-insertions in productive TCRs among donors in an Asian-associated ancestry cluster than the roughly 620-donor mean. At a false discovery rate of 0.05, a later analysis linked 16,951 TCR beta sequences to specific HLA alleles. In an earlier analysis of several hundred of the donors, most TCR beta V segments were observed in productive rearrangements about 87% or about 30% of the time, broadly matching IMGT annotations. In a later analysis, HLA-associated TCR beta chains were found to be more clonally expanded and to have lower generation probabilities than equally common non-associated chains. For the cohort, immune exposure information was limited to CMV serostatus. According to a later analysis, parvovirus B19, influenza, CMV and Epstein-Barr virus appeared linked to several top co-occurrence clusters. A later analysis found that TCR association rates varied across HLA loci, with DRB1 alleles showing the most associated TCRs and HLA-C alleles the fewest. HLA typing was unavailable for some donors at each locus, so association tests used only the typed subset.

The library was made by the immunoSEQ multiplex PCR assay. For the multiplex PCR, a mixture combining 60 forward primers for TCR Vbeta segments and 13 reverse primers for TCR Jbeta segments was used. Amplification of the CDR3 region of rearranged TCR beta genes was performed with a multiplex PCR assay on genomic DNA. The amplified TCR beta libraries were sequenced on the Illumina HiSeq System as 87-base-pair reads. In the original analysis: A later analysis counted tens of millions of unique TCR beta chains across the approximately 700 repertoires, and around 9.9 million of these chains were shared by at least two donors. A nearest-neighbor algorithm error-corrected the raw reads and collapsed the reads into unique sequences, merging closely related sequences to remove PCR and sequencing errors. Alignment of CDR3 sequences to IMGT reference sequences was used to assign V, D and J gene segments. Each retained sequence needed at least a six-nucleotide match to both a V gene segment and a J gene segment. A rearrangement counted as productive if the CDR3 had no stop codons and remained in frame with V and J, and every other rearrangement counted as non-productive. Following IMGT convention, CDR3 was defined as the stretch from the second conserved V-encoded cysteine to the conserved J-encoded phenylalanine. Sequences without an unambiguous match to a single V gene segment were excluded from the earlier analysis of several hundred of the donors. In an earlier analysis of around 590 of the donors, a V segment was called functional when productive rearrangements were above 56.7%, and segregating when the standard deviation between donors exceeded 5%. A statistical classification framework was developed to diagnose cytomegalovirus status using the catalog of TCR beta chain sequences. A later analysis assigned V and J genes by comparing TCR nucleotide sequences with IMGT/GENE-DB human TR gene sequences. In a later analysis, CDR3 sequences and most-parsimonious VDJ recombination scenarios were assigned using the TCRdist pipeline. In a later analysis, each TCR beta chain was defined by its CDR3 amino acid sequence together with its V-gene family, and reads lacking a unique V-gene family were excluded. As a way to deal with suspected cross-contamination and a sequencing artifact, a later analysis dropped under 600 nucleotide sequences that were highly shared and had low generation probability. In a later analysis, a clonal expansion index for each public chain was calculated from normalized within-repertoire ranks of inferred template counts. In a later analysis, generation probabilities were computed using a VDJ recombination model fitted to out-of-frame rearrangements, and the results were checked against IGoR. Hypergeometric tests were used in a later analysis to score TCR-TCR, TCR-HLA and TCR-CMV co-occurrence, with a repertoire-size bias correction applied to the TCR pairs. To estimate false discovery rates, a later analysis permuted the HLA or CMV assignments 20 times. In a later analysis, co-occurring TCRs were grouped using DBSCAN, with TCRdist sequence similarity added in when clustering inside HLA-allele-positive subsets. For co-occurrence clustering, repertoires with fewer than 30,000 or more than 120,000 public chains were excluded, along with a handful of repertoires with anomalous nucleotide sharing. Entries here come from immuneACCESS through TCRdb and include only in-frame sequences with V and J called. Some clones fail to appear in such tables; in the studies checked, an unresolved V gene covers under half of the shortfall, and the cause of the remainder is unknown. The V and J calls and clone size are taken from that table; D and trimming were inferred from the DNA. Recorded for this sample are some 150,000 clones; over 60% of them occurred a single time. The ten biggest clones cover 4.9% of the sample.

Regarding this clone: The clone's antigen remains unknown. One base away there is no much larger clone; base qualities are not given.

The cohort was made up of approximately 670 healthy bone marrow donors. Cohort members were all nominally healthy when sampled, although unrecorded immune exposures were likely present. The donor tested CMV seronegative and was one of the 352 seronegative cohort members. A peripheral blood sample was collected from each donor, and TCR beta sequencing was performed on peripheral blood mononuclear cells. The Qiagen DNeasy Blood Extraction Kit was used to extract genomic DNA from the blood cell samples. The sequence came from a woman aged 50 to 65 in good health and CMV-seronegative. The sequencing input was PBMCs.

The CDR3 region: CASRLAPTVGETQYF. Read as DNA, the sequence is TGTGCCAGCCGACTAGCGCCGACCGTGGGAGAGACCCAGTACTTC. The chain is encoded by TRBV6-5 joined to TRBJ2-5; 8 central bases correspond to TRBD2. CDR1 and CDR2, looked up from the germline V gene, are MNHEY and SVGAGI. The CDR3 measures 15 amino acids from cysteine to phenylalanine. Of all the DNA, just the CDR3 is kept, 45 bases in frame from base 1. Trimming accounts for 8 bases at V and 4 bases at J, while the number of junction bases matched to no gene is 12.